This is a list of T cell receptor beta chains from one sample in a study of blood T cell repertoires in COVID-19. Clones were sequenced by immunoSEQ multiplex PCR, and TCRdb holds only the in-frame ones, with some missing. The data hold about 74,000 clones, with just under 85% observed a single time. Sequencing was carried out using peripheral blood. The receptors derive from a man in his 70s with acute or convalescent COVID-19. The CDR3 runs from the conserved cysteine through the conserved F or W. Fields, in order: J gene, D gene, V gene, clone size, CDR3 protein, CDR3 DNA. A D gene is named only where the DNA matches it firmly. The size entry is marked missing in some rows and otherwise reads once, few, many or a size class.

J gene: TRBJ1-1
D gene: NA
V gene: TRBV11-1
clone size: few
CDR3 protein: CASSNTDMNTEAFF
CDR3 DNA: TGTGCCAGCAGCAACACAGACATGAACACTGAAGCTTTCTTT

J gene: TRBJ1-5
D gene: NA
V gene: TRBV7-2
clone size: few
CDR3 protein: CASSAGTATHQPQHF
CDR3 DNA: TGTGCCAGCAGCGCAGGGACTGCTACGCATCAGCCCCAGCATTTT

J gene: TRBJ2-2
D gene: NA
V gene: TRBV10-3
clone size: NA
CDR3 protein: CAISETGLTGELFF
CDR3 DNA: TGTGCCATCAGTGAGACGGGACTGACCGGGGAGCTGTTTTTT

J gene: TRBJ2-7
D gene: NA
V gene: TRBV11-1
clone size: NA
CDR3 protein: CASSLPQSYEQYF
CDR3 DNA: TGTGCCAGCAGCTTGCCTCAGTCCTACGAGCAGTACTTC

J gene: TRBJ1-2
D gene: NA
V gene: TRBV7-3
clone size: NA
CDR3 protein: CASSPGVTWPAYGYTF
CDR3 DNA: TGTGCCAGCAGCCCGGGGGTGACATGGCCGGCCTATGGCTACACCTTC

J gene: TRBJ2-2
D gene: NA
V gene: TRBV7-9
clone size: few
CDR3 protein: CASIRTGHITGELFF
CDR3 DNA: TGTGCCAGCATAAGGACGGGACACATCACCGGGGAGCTGTTTTTT

J gene: TRBJ2-3
D gene: NA
V gene: TRBV14
clone size: NA
CDR3 protein: CASRLRGGPQYF
CDR3 DNA: TGTGCCAGCAGACTCCGGGGTGGGCCGCAGTATTTT

J gene: TRBJ1-2
D gene: NA
V gene: TRBV2
clone size: few
CDR3 protein: CASRPTGLGLSYTF
CDR3 DNA: TGTGCCAGCAGGCCAACAGGGCTCGGGTTGAGCTACACCTTC

J gene: TRBJ1-4
D gene: NA
V gene: TRBV6-5
clone size: NA
CDR3 protein: CASSITGTTNEKLFF
CDR3 DNA: TGTGCCAGCAGTATTACAGGGACAACTAATGAAAAACTGTTTTTT

J gene: TRBJ1-5
D gene: NA
V gene: TRBV18
clone size: many
CDR3 protein: CASSRTDNQPQHF
CDR3 DNA: TGTGCCAGCTCGCGGACAGACAATCAGCCCCAGCATTTT

J gene: TRBJ2-1
D gene: TRBD2
V gene: TRBV14
clone size: NA
CDR3 protein: CASSHTSGGAEQFF
CDR3 DNA: TGTGCCAGCAGCCATACTAGCGGGGGGGCGGAGCAGTTCTTC

J gene: TRBJ2-1
D gene: TRBD2
V gene: TRBV7-2
clone size: NA
CDR3 protein: CASSPKAGGNEQFF
CDR3 DNA: TGTGCCAGCAGCCCAAAGGCGGGGGGCAATGAGCAGTTCTTC

J gene: TRBJ1-5
D gene: NA
V gene: TRBV5-1
clone size: NA
CDR3 protein: CASSLVGPYSNQPQHF
CDR3 DNA: TGCGCCAGCAGCTTGGTGGGGCCGTATAGCAATCAGCCCCAGCATTTT

J gene: TRBJ1-2
D gene: NA
V gene: TRBV5-5
clone size: NA
CDR3 protein: CASSFSRTDTNYGYTF
CDR3 DNA: TGTGCCAGCAGCTTTTCCAGGACAGATACTAACTATGGCTACACCTTC

J gene: TRBJ2-1
D gene: TRBD1
V gene: TRBV11-3
clone size: NA
CDR3 protein: CASSPSTGASEQFF
CDR3 DNA: TGTGCCAGCAGCCCCTCGACAGGGGCGAGTGAGCAGTTCTTC

J gene: TRBJ1-2
D gene: TRBD1
V gene: TRBV3-1/TRBV3-2
clone size: NA
CDR3 protein: CASSTPGQGNYGYTF
CDR3 DNA: TGTGCCAGCAGCACGCCGGGACAGGGGAACTATGGCTACACCTTC

J gene: TRBJ1-1
D gene: NA
V gene: TRBV28
clone size: NA
CDR3 protein: CASSFGPSTTGAFF
CDR3 DNA: TGTGCCAGCAGTTTTGGTCCCTCAACGACAGGAGCTTTCTTT

J gene: TRBJ1-5
D gene: NA
V gene: TRBV6-5
clone size: NA
CDR3 protein: CASSRNRESNQPQHF
CDR3 DNA: TGTGCCAGCAGTCGTAACAGGGAAAGCAATCAGCCCCAGCATTTT

J gene: TRBJ2-7
D gene: NA
V gene: TRBV4-2
clone size: NA
CDR3 protein: CASSQPREYEQYF
CDR3 DNA: TGTGCCAGCAGCCAACCCCGGGAGTACGAGCAGTACTTC

J gene: TRBJ2-3
D gene: NA
V gene: TRBV19
clone size: NA
CDR3 protein: CASSILLTDTQYF
CDR3 DNA: TGTGCCAGTAGTATACTCTTGACAGATACGCAGTATTTT

J gene: TRBJ2-2
D gene: TRBD2
V gene: TRBV6-6
clone size: NA
CDR3 protein: CASSPGLAQNTGELFF
CDR3 DNA: TGTGCCAGCAGTCCTGGACTAGCCCAGAACACCGGGGAGCTGTTTTTT

J gene: TRBJ2-2
D gene: TRBD1
V gene: TRBV5-4
clone size: few
CDR3 protein: CASSRRDRGSGELFF
CDR3 DNA: TGTGCCAGCAGCCGCCGGGACAGGGGTTCCGGGGAGCTGTTTTTT